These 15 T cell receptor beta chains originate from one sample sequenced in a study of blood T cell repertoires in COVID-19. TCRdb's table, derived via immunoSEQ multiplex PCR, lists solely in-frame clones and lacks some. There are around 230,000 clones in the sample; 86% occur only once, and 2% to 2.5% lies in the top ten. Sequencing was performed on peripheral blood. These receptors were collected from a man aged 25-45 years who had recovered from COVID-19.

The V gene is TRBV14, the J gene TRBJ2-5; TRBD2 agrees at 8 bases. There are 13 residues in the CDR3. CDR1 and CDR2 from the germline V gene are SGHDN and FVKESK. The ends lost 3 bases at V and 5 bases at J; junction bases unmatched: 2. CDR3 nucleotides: TGTGCCAGCAGCCAGCCGGGAGGGGAGACCCAGTACTTC. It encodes CASSQPGGETQYF.

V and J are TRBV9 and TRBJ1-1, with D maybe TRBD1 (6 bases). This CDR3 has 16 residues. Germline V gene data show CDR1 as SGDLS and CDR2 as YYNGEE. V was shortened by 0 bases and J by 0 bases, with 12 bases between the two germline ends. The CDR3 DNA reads TGTGCCAGCAGCGTAGAACCAGGGGTCATGAACACTGAAGCTTTCTTT. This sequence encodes CASSVEPGVMNTEAFF.

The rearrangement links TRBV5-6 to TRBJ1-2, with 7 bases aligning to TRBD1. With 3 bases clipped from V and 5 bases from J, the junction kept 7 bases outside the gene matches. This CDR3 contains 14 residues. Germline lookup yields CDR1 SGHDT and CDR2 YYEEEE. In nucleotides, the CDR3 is TGTGCCAGCAGCTGGGGGACAGAAACTTATGGCTACACCTTC. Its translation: CASSWGTETYGYTF.

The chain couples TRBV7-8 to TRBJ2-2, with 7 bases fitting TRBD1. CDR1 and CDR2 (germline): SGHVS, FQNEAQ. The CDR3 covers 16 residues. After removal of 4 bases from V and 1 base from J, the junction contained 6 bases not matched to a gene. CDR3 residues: CASSSWTGENTGELFF. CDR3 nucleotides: TGTGCCAGCAGCTCATGGACAGGAGAGAACACCGGGGAGCTGTTTTTT.

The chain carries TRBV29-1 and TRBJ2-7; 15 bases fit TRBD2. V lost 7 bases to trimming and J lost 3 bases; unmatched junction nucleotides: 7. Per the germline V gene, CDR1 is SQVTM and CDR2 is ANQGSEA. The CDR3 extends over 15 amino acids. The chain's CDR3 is CSASGTSGGNYEQYF. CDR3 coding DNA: TGCAGCGCTTCTGGGACTAGCGGGGGGAACTACGAGCAGTACTTC.

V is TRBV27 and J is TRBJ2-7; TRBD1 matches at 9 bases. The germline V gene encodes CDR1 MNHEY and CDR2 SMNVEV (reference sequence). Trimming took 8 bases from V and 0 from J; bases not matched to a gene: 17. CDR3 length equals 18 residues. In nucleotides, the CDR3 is TGTGCCAGCGATTATAGTACAGGGGGCTCCAGGAGCTCCTACGAGCAGTACTTC. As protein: CASDYSTGGSRSSYEQYF.

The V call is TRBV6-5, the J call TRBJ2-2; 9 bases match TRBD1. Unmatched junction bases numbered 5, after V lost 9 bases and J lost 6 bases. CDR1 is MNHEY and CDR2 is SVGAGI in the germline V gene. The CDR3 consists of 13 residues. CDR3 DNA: TGTGCCAGTCTACAGGGGGCCGCCGGGGAGCTGTTTTTT. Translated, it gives CASLQGAAGELFF.

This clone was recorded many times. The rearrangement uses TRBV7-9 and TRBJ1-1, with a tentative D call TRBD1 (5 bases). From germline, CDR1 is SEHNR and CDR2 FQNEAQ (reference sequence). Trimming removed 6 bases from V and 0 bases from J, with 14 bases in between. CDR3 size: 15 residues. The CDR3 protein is CASRLIPGLNTEAFF. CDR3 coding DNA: TGTGCCAGCAGATTAATTCCAGGGTTGAACACTGAAGCTTTCTTT.

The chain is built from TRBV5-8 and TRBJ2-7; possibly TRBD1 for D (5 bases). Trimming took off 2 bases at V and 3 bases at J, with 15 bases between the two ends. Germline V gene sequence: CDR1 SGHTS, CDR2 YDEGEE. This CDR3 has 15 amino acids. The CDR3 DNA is TGTGCCAGCAGCTTACTACCAGGGCCTTTCTACGAGCAGTACTTC. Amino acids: CASSLLPGPFYEQYF. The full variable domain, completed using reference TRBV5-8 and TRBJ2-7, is EAGVTQSPTHLIKTRGQQATLRCSPISGHTSVYWYQQALGLGLQFLLWYDEGEERNRGNFPPRFSGRQFPNYSSELNVNALELEDSALYLCASSLLPGPFYEQYFGPGTRLTVT.

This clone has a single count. The CDR3 loop reads CVRSSSGYAMNTEAFF. CDR3 in DNA: TGTGTCAGAAGCTCCTCAGGGTATGCTATGAACACTGAAGCTTTCTTT. V is TRBV7-5 and J is TRBJ1-1; the table calls TRBD1, which could not be checked here. TRBV7-5 is annotated as a pseudogene. This CDR3 has 16 residues.

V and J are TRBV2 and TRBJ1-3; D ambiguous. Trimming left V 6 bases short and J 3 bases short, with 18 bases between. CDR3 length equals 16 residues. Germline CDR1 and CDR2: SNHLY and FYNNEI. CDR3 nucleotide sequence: TGTGCCAGCAGGGAGGAGAGGGTGCAACTTGGAAACACCATATATTTT. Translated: CASREERVQLGNTIYF.

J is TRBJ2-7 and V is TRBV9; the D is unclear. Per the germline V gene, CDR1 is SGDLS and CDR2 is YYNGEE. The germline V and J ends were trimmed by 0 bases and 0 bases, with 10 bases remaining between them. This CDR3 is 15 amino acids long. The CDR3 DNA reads TGTGCCAGCAGCGTAGGTTCCCAAAACTCCTACGAGCAGTACTTC. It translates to CASSVGSQNSYEQYF. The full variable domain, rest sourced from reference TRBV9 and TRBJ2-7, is DSGVTQTPKHLITATGQRVTLRCSPRSGDLSVYWYQQSLDQGLQFLIQYYNGEERAKGNILERFSAQQFPDLHSELNLSSLELGDSALYFCASSVGSQNSYEQYFGPGTRLTVT.

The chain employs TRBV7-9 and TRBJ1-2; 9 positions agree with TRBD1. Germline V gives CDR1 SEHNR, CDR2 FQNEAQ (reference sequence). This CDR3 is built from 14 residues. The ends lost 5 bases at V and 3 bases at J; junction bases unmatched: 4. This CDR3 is CASSGGQGDYGYTF. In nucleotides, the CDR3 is TGTGCCAGCAGCGGGGGACAGGGCGACTATGGCTACACCTTC. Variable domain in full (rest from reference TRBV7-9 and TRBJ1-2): DTGVSQNPRHKITKRGQNVTFRCDPISEHNRLYWYRQTLGQGPEFLTYFQNEAQLEKSRLLSDRFSAERPKGSFSTLEIQRTEQGDSAMYLCASSGGQGDYGYTFGSGTRLTVV.

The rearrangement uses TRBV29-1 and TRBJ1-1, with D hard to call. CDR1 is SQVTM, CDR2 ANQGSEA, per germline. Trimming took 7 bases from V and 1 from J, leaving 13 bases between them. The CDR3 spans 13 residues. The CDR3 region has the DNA TGCAGCGCTGCCCTTGGCGGGAACACTGAAGCTTTCTTT. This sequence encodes CSAALGGNTEAFF. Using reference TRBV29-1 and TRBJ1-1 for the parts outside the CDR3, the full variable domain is SAVISQKPSRDICQRGTSLTIQCQVDSQVTMMFWYRQQPGQSLTLIATANQGSEATYESGFVIDKFPISRPNLTFSTLTVSNMSPEDSSIYLCSAALGGNTEAFFGQGTRLTVV.

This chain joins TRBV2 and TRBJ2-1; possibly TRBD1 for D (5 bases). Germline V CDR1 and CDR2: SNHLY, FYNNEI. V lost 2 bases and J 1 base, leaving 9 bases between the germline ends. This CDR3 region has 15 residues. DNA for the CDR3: TGTGCCAGCAGTGAACAGGGTAGATCCTACAATGAGCAGTTCTTC. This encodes CASSEQGRSYNEQFF.